Sequencing of this T cell receptor (beta chain) was carried out in a study of cytotoxic CD8 clonotypes in ibrutinib-treated CLL (TCRdb year 2021). Background on the whole study: In this cohort, 15 patients were treatment-naive and approximately 10 were relapsed/refractory, while some 18 had unmutated IGHV. Cryopreserved peripheral blood mononuclear cells were obtained prior to treatment, at the time of response, and at either disease progression or sustained remission. Samples averaged roughly 260,000 productive templates and tens of thousands of productive rearrangements. Longitudinal samples were obtainable from 26 of the 86 participants in the trial. Response samples were obtained after a median of roughly 13 months of treatment, with a range of roughly 6 to 36 months. Patients were still on ibrutinib when every remission and progressive disease sample was collected. Responses were partial in approximately 24 patients and complete in 2; after median approximately 66 months follow-up, approximately 15 stayed in remission and about twelve progressed.

On a MiSeq, deep resolution sequencing aimed for a depth between 1 in 1 million and 1 in 200,000 T cells, with each clonotype covered 10x on average. The immunoSEQ hsTCRB Kit was used to generate the TCR beta libraries. In the source study's methods: ImmunoSEQ Data Assistant and ImmunoSEQ Analyzer were used for data analysis, and V, D and J genes were assigned according to IMGT definitions. Clonality, with values ranging from 0 to 1, was calculated as one minus the normalized Shannon entropy of productive rearrangement frequencies. Only overrepresented clonotypes making up at least 0.05% of the repertoire of each patient were included in the public clonotype analysis. Roughly 13 repertoires from age-matched healthy donors, obtained from immuneACCESS, served as clonality controls. TCRdb took over this immuneACCESS table, retaining in-frame rearrangements with V and J assigned. Such tables are incomplete; in checked studies, under half of the missing clones stem from an unresolved V gene, and the remainder is unexplained. V and J calls plus clone size are reproduced from that table; the DNA served to infer D and trimming. The sample table lists 190,000 or so clones, 55% to 85% of them with a count of one. The ten most abundant clones make up roughly 13% of the sample.

Overall results and qualifications from the work: Public clonotypes were rare and either shrank or stayed stable during treatment, and the rise in clonality at ibrutinib response reflected expansion of private clonotypes. Sampling times were not matched between sustained-remission and progressing patients, and lymph node repertoires were not studied. Clonality rose at ibrutinib response, remained stable during sustained remission, and dropped back toward baseline at progression. Baseline clonality exceeded that of age-matched healthy donors and correlated strongly with circulating CD8+ T-cell counts.

Concerning this clone: No antigen is known for it. Per-nucleotide qualities are absent, and no much larger clonotype sits a single base away.

The CDR3 holds 13 amino acids from the cysteine to the phenylalanine. CDR3 DNA only is kept here, 39 bases in frame from base 1. Per the germline V gene, SGHTA is the CDR1 and FQGNSA is the CDR2. The germline ends are 11 bases apart after V is trimmed by 1 base and J by 8 bases. Sample time point, as interpreted from the label and publication: 20 to 30 months on ibrutinib. For TCR beta library preparation, roughly 2 micrograms of genomic DNA were extracted from the cryopreserved PBMCs. Longitudinal blood samples from CLL patients on ibrutinib monotherapy underwent high-throughput TCR beta sequencing. Patients were enrolled in a phase 2 open-label single-center ibrutinib monotherapy trial.

The rearrangement combines TRBV7-2 with TRBJ1-2; a tentative D match to TRBD1 spans 6 bases. The material was PBMCs, obtained after 24 months of ibrutinib treatment. The receptor was derived from a human donor with chronic lymphocytic leukemia. The bases read TGTGCCAGCAGCTTAGATGGGACAAAAGGCTACACCTTC. This sequence encodes CASSLDGTKGYTF.